Reported below is one T cell receptor (beta chain). This sample is drawn from a study of T cell changes during pregnancy in multiple sclerosis. Generated by immunoSEQ multiplex PCR, the TCRdb table keeps only in-frame clones and is missing some. The sample holds 35,000 or so clones, more than 75% seen once. The V end was cut by 3 bases, the J end by 5 bases, with 8 bases between. The germline CDR1 and CDR2 sequences are MDHEN and SYDVKM. The CDR3 loop spans 13 amino acids. V usage is TRBV28 and J usage is TRBJ1-5, with TRBD1 as a possible D gene (5 bases). This clonotype was obtained from a female donor with multiple sclerosis, enrolled in a pregnancy study. Sample: CD4+ T cells from peripheral blood mononuclear cells, taken in the first trimester of pregnancy. Written as DNA, the CDR3 is TGTGCCAGCAGTTTGACAGATCATCAGCCCCAGCATTTT. Translated: CASSLTDHQPQHF.